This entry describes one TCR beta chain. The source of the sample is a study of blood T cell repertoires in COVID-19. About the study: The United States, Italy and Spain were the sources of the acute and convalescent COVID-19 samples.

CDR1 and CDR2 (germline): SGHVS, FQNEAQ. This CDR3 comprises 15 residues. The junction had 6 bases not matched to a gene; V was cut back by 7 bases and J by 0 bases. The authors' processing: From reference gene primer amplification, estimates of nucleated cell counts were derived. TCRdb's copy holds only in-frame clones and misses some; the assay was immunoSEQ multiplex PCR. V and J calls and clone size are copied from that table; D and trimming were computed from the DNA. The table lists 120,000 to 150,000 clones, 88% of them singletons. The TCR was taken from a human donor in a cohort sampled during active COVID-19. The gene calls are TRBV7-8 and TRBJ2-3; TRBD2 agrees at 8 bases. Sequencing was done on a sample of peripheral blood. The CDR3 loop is CASTSSGSSTDTQYF. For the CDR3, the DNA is TGTGCCAGCACCTCTAGCGGGTCTAGCACAGATACGCAGTATTTT.